These T cell receptor beta chains were read from a single sample in a study of CD8 T cells in Susac syndrome. TCRdb re-analysed the immunoSEQ multiplex PCR reads in MiXCR, keeping a single row per CDR3 protein. The table includes 150,000 or so distinct CDR3 sequences, about 93% detected once. Material: CD4+ T cells from PBMCs. All receptors come from a human donor in good health. Each CDR3 is given without its conserved first and last residue.

J	V	CDR3
TRBJ2-5	TRBV5-4	ASSAPRDRGSETQY
TRBJ2-3	TRBV20-1	SAPTGVSDTQY
TRBJ1-1	TRBV7-9	ASSLVRQDLPEAF
TRBJ2-7	TRBV6-5	ASTGPGGREQY
TRBJ1-1	TRBV29-1	SGEGQANTEAF
TRBJ2-7	TRBV6-5	ASARDRTDYEQY
TRBJ2-5	TRBV6-5	ASSTEETQY
TRBJ1-5	TRBV7-2	ASSSDSHQPQH
TRBJ1-2	TRBV29-1	SIRQGGGYGYT
TRBJ1-1	TRBV29-1	SVTGTGWAEAF
TRBJ2-3	TRBV5-1	ASSLTGSWTDTQY
TRBJ1-5	TRBV2	ASGGQGDQPQH
TRBJ2-1	TRBV12-5	ASGLARGRDSYNEQF
TRBJ2-2	TRBV12-3/TRBV12-4	ASTVRGGYTGELF
TRBJ1-6	TRBV2	ASELGNNSPLH
TRBJ1-1	TRBV7-3	ASSLTGGRNTEAF
TRBJ2-4	TRBV3-1	ASSQGAGRRNIQY
TRBJ1-1	TRBV20-1	SARDGAYEAF
TRBJ1-2	TRBV6-5	ASRRPGHGPYGYT
TRBJ1-2	TRBV6-5	ASSYSAGGYGYT
TRBJ2-1	TRBV20-1	SARAQRGGNEQF
TRBJ2-3	TRBV20-1	SARDQLVSTDTQY
TRBJ2-7	TRBV2	ASILGGGGEQY
TRBJ1-1	TRBV20-1	SARSGGRHGAF
TRBJ2-7	TRBV29-1	SVGQEGEQY
TRBJ1-1	TRBV20-1	SVGRGIMNTEAF
TRBJ1-1	TRBV7-2	ASSPRVMNTEAF
TRBJ2-5	TRBV5-1	ASSLLVEETQY
TRBJ1-3	TRBV3-1	ASSPLGGGNTIY
TRBJ1-6	TRBV6-1	ASSEETGYNSPLH
TRBJ1-1	TRBV29-1	SVEQVGTEAF
TRBJ2-2	TRBV29-1	SVRAAGSTGELF
TRBJ2-3	TRBV5-1	ASSWGLASDTQY
TRBJ1-1	TRBV7-6	ASSLAGVNTEAF
TRBJ2-5	TRBV4-1	ASSQPQGSWETQY
TRBJ1-2	TRBV25-1	ASSPGDLYGYT
TRBJ1-6	TRBV6-4	ASSAGASYNSPLH